The text below deals with one TCR beta chain. Antigen unknown. This sample stems from a study of a mutant IDH1 vaccine in newly diagnosed glioma. The overall study: Patients were started on vaccination 4-6 weeks after radiotherapy alone, or with temozolomide cycles. Earlier therapy was either radiotherapy, temozolomide, or both, and most got both.

Time point: week 5, during vaccination. Every single dose of the vaccine, 300 ug of mutant IDH1 20-mer peptide, came with topical imiquimod. There are 14 residues in the CDR3. Germline V lookup: CDR1 LNHDA, CDR2 SQIVND (reference sequence). Trimming removed 7 bases from V and 0 bases from J, with 12 bases in between. Some clones are missing from TCRdb's copy, which holds only in-frame ones; the method was immunoSEQ multiplex PCR. The sample has about 33,000 clones; roughly 80% are singletons. The starting material was PBMCs, obtained from a glioma patient whose treatment included an IDH1 peptide vaccine. The chain couples TRBV19 to TRBJ1-2; D perhaps matches TRBD1 (6 bases). This TCR derives from a man aged 30 to 45 with glioma. CDR3 sequence (DNA): TGTGCCAGTACCTTGGACAGTTCTAACTATGGCTACACCTTC. This codes for CASTLDSSNYGYTF.